The 8 T cell receptor beta chains below come from one sample, sequenced in a study of blood T cell repertoires in COVID-19. Libraries were prepared by immunoSEQ multiplex PCR; TCRdb keeps only in-frame clonotypes and omits some of them. Counted here are over 200,000 clones, 80% to 90% occurring once; the ten biggest clones make up around 10%. The source material was PBMCs or T cells enriched from blood (not recorded which). The receptor set was obtained from a man younger than 35 with acute COVID-19.

The CDR3 DNA is TGTGCCAGCAGTTACTCTAGCGGGCCTATTCAAGAGACCCAGTACTTC. This translates into CASSYSSGPIQETQYF. The J gene is TRBJ2-5, the V gene TRBV6-5, with TRBD2 identical over 7 bases. The germline V gene has CDR1 MNHEY and CDR2 SVGAGI. The ends lost 0 bases at V and 2 bases at J; junction bases unmatched: 6. The CDR3 extends over 16 amino acids.

The chain recombines TRBV4-3 with TRBJ2-5; no firm D call. Germline-derived CDR1 and CDR2 are LGHNA and YSLEER. This CDR3 region has 15 residues. V gave up 0 bases and J gave up 5 bases, with 13 bases separating them. CDR3 amino acids: CASSQDRGPSETQYF. The CDR3 DNA is TGCGCCAGCAGCCAAGACAGAGGCCCGAGTGAGACCCAGTACTTC.

The CDR3, as DNA: TGTGCCAGCAGTCCCGGGACAGCTGGCTACGAGCAGTACTTC. This translates into CASSPGTAGYEQYF. The chain is built from TRBV27 and TRBJ2-7, with 7 bases matching TRBD1. CDR1 and CDR2 from the germline V gene are MNHEY and SMNVEV (reference sequence). The CDR3 is 14 residues long. The V segment lost 5 bases and the J segment 3 bases; nucleotides outside the gene matches: 7.

The chain employs TRBV10-3 and TRBJ1-5; TRBD1 matches at 7 bases. The CDR3 covers 15 residues. The germline gives CDR1 ENHRY, CDR2 SYGVKD. After removal of 5 bases from V and 2 bases from J, the junction contained 6 bases not matched to a gene. CDR3 sequence reads: CAISKTGDGNQPQHF. In DNA form, the CDR3 reads TGTGCCATCAGTAAAACAGGGGATGGCAATCAGCCCCAGCATTTT.

Only one count was recorded for this clone. The genes are TRBV10-2 and TRBJ1-2; perhaps TRBD1 as D (6 bases). The germline V and J ends were trimmed by 3 bases and 4 bases, with 12 bases remaining between them. The CDR3 has 14 residues. CDR1 and CDR2 from the germline V gene are WSHSY and SAAADI. The CDR3: CASSDVGGGYGYTF. The CDR3 DNA sequence: TGCGCCAGCAGTGATGTAGGGGGTGGCTATGGCTACACCTTC.

V gene TRBV5-1 combines with J gene TRBJ1-2; TRBD1 might be the D (5 bases). Trimming cost V 4 bases and J 8 bases, with 21 bases left between them. Germline CDR1 reads SGHRS; CDR2 reads YFSETQ. This CDR3 contains 15 residues. The DNA for the CDR3 is TGCGCCAGCAGCCCCCAGGGTATTCCGACAGAAGGCTACACCTTC. Translating it yields CASSPQGIPTEGYTF.

The chain is built from TRBV28 and TRBJ1-2; possibly TRBD1 for D (5 bases). Germline V gene data show CDR1 as MDHEN and CDR2 as SYDVKM. There are 12 residues in the CDR3. Trimming pared 7 bases from V and 6 bases from J, leaving 12 bases between. CDR3 DNA sequence: TGTGCCAGCACCCCTGGGGCACATGGCTACACCTTC. This gives the protein CASTPGAHGYTF.

The chain has TRBV9 and TRBJ1-2; TRBD1 matches 7 bases. The junction had 18 bases not matched to a gene; V was cut back by 7 bases and J by 3 bases. Germline V gene data show CDR1 as SGDLS and CDR2 as YYNGEE. This CDR3 comprises 17 residues. The CDR3 DNA reads TGTGCCAGCGCCGGACGGGACAGTGAACATGGGGACTATGGCTACACCTTC. It is translated as CASAGRDSEHGDYGYTF.